This T cell receptor (beta chain) was retrieved from a study of vaccination and CD4 T cells after COVID-19. The wider study: SARS-CoV-2, HCoV-NL63, HCoV-OC43 and HCoV-229E supplied the overlapping spike peptides used to stimulate cells.

Treatment specified: roughly 10-day PBMC culture with coronavirus spike peptide pools or control peptides (ViraFEST assay). Turning to this clonotype: What it binds is not known.

The assay that was used to sequence DNA from cultured CD4+ T cells was the Oncomine TCR Beta short-read assay. From the PCR reads, TCRdb called clonotypes with MiXCR, one entry per CDR3 protein. The table shows 4,000 to 4,500 distinct CDR3 sequences, with around 21% occurring only once. The source material was CD4+ T cells from blood, cultured in vitro. The clonotype comes from a human donor who had recovered from COVID-19.

This chain's CDR3 is CASSRDRAAYNSPLHF. DNA for the CDR3: TGTGCCAGCAGCCGGGACAGGGCGGCCTATAATTCACCCCTCCACTTT. The V gene is TRBV12-3 or TRBV12-4, the J gene TRBJ1-6, with 9 bases matching TRBD1. V shed 6 bases, J shed 2 bases, and the junction held 5 bases outside the gene matches. The CDR3 totals 16 residues.